Presented here are 30 T cell receptor beta chains from one specimen sequenced in a study of blood T cell repertoires in COVID-19. The protocol was immunoSEQ multiplex PCR, while the TCRdb copy is restricted to in-frame clones and leaves out a portion. The sample records roughly 150,000 clones, 60% to 85% being singletons. The source material was peripheral blood. The receptor source for this set is a man aged 55 to 70 with acute or convalescent COVID-19.

J is TRBJ2-7 and V is TRBV29-1; 8 positions agree with TRBD2. The ends lost 2 bases at V and 6 bases at J; junction bases unmatched: 12. The CDR3 contains 15 residues. The germline CDR1 and CDR2 sequences are SQVTM and ANQGSEA. The CDR3 sequence is CSVETGGGSPREQYF. The DNA of the CDR3 is TGCAGCGTTGAAACCGGGGGGGGGTCCCCCCGCGAGCAGTACTTC.

The J gene is TRBJ2-5, the V gene TRBV6-5; D ambiguous. CDR3 length equals 15 residues. V dropped 2 bases and J dropped 0 bases, with 10 bases sitting between them. Germline-derived CDR1 and CDR2 are MNHEY and SVGAGI. The CDR3 spells CASSYRTPYQETQYF. The CDR3 DNA reads as TGTGCCAGCAGTTACCGCACACCGTACCAAGAGACCCAGTACTTC.

This chain's CDR3 is CASSQEAEETQYF. Here the CDR3 DNA reads TGCGCCAGCAGCCAAGAGGCAGAAGAGACCCAGTACTTC. This rearrangement joins TRBV4-3 to TRBJ2-5; no reliable D call. V lost 0 bases to trimming and J lost 3 bases, with 5 bases between them. CDR1 is LGHNA, CDR2 YSLEER, per germline. This CDR3 has 13 residues.

This clone was counted a few times. CDR3 coding DNA: TGTGCCAGCAGCCGACGTCGGGGGTCGAACACTGAAGCTTTCTTT. Translated, it gives CASSRRRGSNTEAFF. The chain has TRBV5-6 and TRBJ1-1; tentatively, D is TRBD1 (5 bases). Germline assignment: CDR1 SGHDT and CDR2 YYEEEE. Trimming took off 4 bases at V and 1 base at J, with 14 bases between the two ends. The CDR3 is made up of 15 amino acids.

This chain links TRBV5-1 with TRBJ2-1; 9 bases match TRBD2. There are 18 residues in the CDR3. V trimming: 0 bases; J trimming: 0 bases; junction bases outside the gene matches: 7. Germline CDR1 SGHRS, CDR2 YFSETQ. CDR3 in DNA: TGCGCCAGCAGCTTGGAGGCTAGCGGGGCCAGCTCCTACAATGAGCAGTTCTTC. This codes for CASSLEASGASSYNEQFF.

This clone was counted once. V is TRBV7-9 and J is TRBJ1-1; D ambiguous. Trimming left V 6 bases short and J 3 bases short, with 11 bases between. The length of the CDR3 is 13 residues. CDR1 and CDR2 from the germline V gene are SEHNR and FQNEAQ (reference sequence). CDR3 in amino acids: CASSSEGYTEAFF. The CDR3 region has the DNA TGTGCCAGCAGTTCGGAGGGTTACACTGAAGCTTTCTTT.

The gene calls are TRBV6-5 and TRBJ1-2; D is uncertain. V lost 6 bases, J lost 11 bases, and 19 bases lay in between. The germline CDR1 and CDR2 sequences are MNHEY and SVGAGI. This CDR3 is built from 13 residues. The CDR3 spells CASRTTSTGVYTF. CDR3 coding DNA: TGTGCCAGCAGGACAACCTCGACGGGAGTTTACACCTTC.

This clone was seen only a few times. The chain couples TRBV2 to TRBJ2-1, with D possibly being TRBD2 (6 bases). The CDR3 loop spans 15 amino acids. V dropped 0 bases and J dropped 3 bases, with 9 bases sitting between them. The germline V gene encodes CDR1 SNHLY and CDR2 FYNNEI. CDR3 nucleotides: TGTGCCAGCAGTGAAGCCTCGGACTACTACAATGAGCAGTTCTTC. It codes for CASSEASDYYNEQFF.

The chain links TRBV18 to TRBJ1-1, with 7 positions matching TRBD1. Per germline, CDR1 KGHSH and CDR2 LQKENI. This CDR3 has 16 residues. After removal of 0 bases from V and 1 base from J, the junction contained 5 bases not matched to a gene. In DNA form, the CDR3 reads TGTGCCAGCTCACCACCAGGACAGGCTTCGAACACTGAAGCTTTCTTT. Protein: CASSPPGQASNTEAFF.

This clone came up a few times. The V call is TRBV18, the J call TRBJ1-2, with 8 bases fitting TRBD1. Germline V lookup: CDR1 KGHSH, CDR2 LQKENI. V shed 2 bases, J shed 2 bases, and the junction held 4 bases outside the gene matches. The CDR3 is made up of 15 amino acids. The CDR3 nucleotides are TGTGCCAGCTCACCAAGGACAGGGCCCAACTATGGCTACACCTTC. It specifies CASSPRTGPNYGYTF.

The J gene is TRBJ1-2, the V gene TRBV11-2; tentative D call: TRBD1 (6 bases). This CDR3 has 12 residues. Between the trimmed V and J ends, which lost 6 bases and 8 bases, there was a span of 13 bases. CDR1 is SGHAT and CDR2 is FQNNGV in the germline V gene. The CDR3 DNA sequence: TGTGCCAGCAGTTTCGAGGGGGACGGCTACACCTTC. Protein product: CASSFEGDGYTF.

CDR3: CASGPARGSLHF. CDR3 sequence (DNA): TGTGCCAGCGGACCTGCCCGGGGGTCCCTCCACTTT. The chain links TRBV12-3 or TRBV12-4 to TRBJ1-6; TRBD1 is a possible D gene (5 bases). Deletions cut 8 bases from V and 14 bases from J, with 16 bases between. The CDR3 is 12 amino acids.

The chain carries TRBV30 and TRBJ2-7, with D uncertain. Germline CDR1 GTSNPN, CDR2 SVGIG (reference sequence). V was clipped by 3 bases and J by 3 bases, with 9 bases between them. The CDR3 contains 12 residues. In DNA form, the CDR3 reads TGTGCCTGGAGCCGAGCCCACTACGAGCAGTACTTC. Amino acids: CAWSRAHYEQYF. The entire variable domain, with the rest obtained from reference TRBV30 and TRBJ2-7, is as follows: SQTIHQWPATLVQPVGSPLSLECTVEGTSNPNLYWYRQAAGRGLQLLFYSVGIGQISSEVPQNLSASRPQDRQFILSSKKLLLSDSGFYLCAWSRAHYEQYFGPGTRLTVT.

The rearrangement uses TRBV3-1 (or the pseudogene TRBV3-2) and TRBJ2-1, with 7 bases identical to TRBD1. V was clipped by 5 bases and J by 7 bases; unmatched bases: 5. Germline V lookup: CDR1 LGHDT, CDR2 YNNKEL (reference sequence). CDR3 size: 13 residues. The CDR3 sequence: CASSRQGGNEQFF. The CDR3 bases are TGTGCCAGCAGCAGACAGGGTGGGAATGAGCAGTTCTTC.

The chain uses TRBV2 and TRBJ1-1, with 9 positions matching TRBD1. Germline CDR1 and CDR2: SNHLY and FYNNEI. The CDR3 loop spans 14 amino acids. The J segment lost 3 bases and the V segment lost 5 bases, leaving 4 bases of the junction unmatched. The CDR3 sequence is CASSQGTGYTEAFF. The CDR3 region has the DNA TGTGCCAGCAGTCAAGGGACAGGGTACACTGAAGCTTTCTTT.

The V gene is TRBV30, the J gene TRBJ1-2; a possible D gene is TRBD1 (5 bases). CDR3 length equals 12 residues. Germline CDR1 is GTSNPN and CDR2 is SVGIG (reference sequence). V lost 1 base, J lost 5 bases, and 8 bases lay in between. The CDR3 protein is CAWSGGFYGYTF. CDR3 DNA: TGTGCCTGGAGTGGGGGCTTTTATGGCTACACCTTC.

In DNA form, the CDR3 reads TGTGCCAGCAACAACAGAATTAGCACAGATACGCAGTATTTT. It specifies CASNNRISTDTQYF. The rearrangement links TRBV6-6 to TRBJ2-3; D is uncertain. This CDR3 comprises 14 residues. Germline CDR1 MNHNY, CDR2 SVGAGI (reference sequence). Trimming removed 7 bases from V and 0 bases from J, with 11 bases in between.

This chain connects TRBV30 to TRBJ1-5; 7 positions agree with TRBD1. Germline loops: CDR1 GTSNPN, CDR2 SVGIG (reference sequence). The CDR3 has 14 amino acids. J was trimmed by 5 bases and V by 3 bases; bases with no gene match: 7. CDR3 in DNA: TGTGCCTGGAGGCAGGGGGTGGTTGATCAGCCCCAGCATTTT. Translation: CAWRQGVVDQPQHF.

CDR3 sequence reads: CATRPRTGTTDTQYF. DNA of the CDR3: TGTGCCACCAGGCCCCGGACAGGGACCACAGATACGCAGTATTTT. This chain connects TRBV24-1 to TRBJ2-3, with 8 bases aligning to TRBD1. This CDR3 spans 15 amino acids. V shed 7 bases and J 2 bases; nucleotides not matched to a gene: 7. CDR1 is KGHDR and CDR2 is SFDVKD in the germline V gene.

This clone was detected only a few times. The chain joins TRBV5-5 to TRBJ2-3; possible D gene TRBD2, 6 bases. This CDR3 has 15 residues. Trimming pared 0 bases from V and 2 bases from J, leaving 10 bases between. Germline CDR1 is SGHKS and CDR2 is YYEKEE (reference sequence). The CDR3 region has the DNA TGTGCCAGCAGCTTGGGGACGGGGGTCACAGATACGCAGTATTTT. It specifies CASSLGTGVTDTQYF.

The V and J genes are TRBV7-2 and TRBJ2-7; the D gene is possibly TRBD2 (6 bases). Looked up from germline, CDR1 is SGHTA and CDR2 is FQGNSA. The CDR3 extends over 13 amino acids. The V gene lost 4 bases and the J gene lost 5 bases, with 12 bases spanning the gap. The CDR3 nucleotides read TGTGCCAGCAGCTCGACTAGTTTGGACGAGCAGTACTTC. Translated: CASSSTSLDEQYF.

The chain joins TRBV19 to TRBJ1-2; TRBD1 aligns across 8 bases. Germline loops: CDR1 LNHDA, CDR2 SQIVND (reference sequence). The CDR3 runs 13 residues. Trimming removed 5 bases from V and 4 bases from J; junction bases left unmatched: 3. CDR3 sequence reads: CASSPGQGYGYTF. The CDR3 DNA reads TGTGCCAGTAGTCCCGGACAGGGCTATGGCTACACCTTC.

This clone was picked up one time. The V gene is TRBV4-3, the J gene TRBJ1-3, with D perhaps TRBD1 (5 bases). V was pared by 1 base and J by 4 bases, with 8 bases between. The CDR3 covers 14 residues. CDR1 LGHNA and CDR2 YSLEER come from the germline V gene. The CDR3 DNA is TGCGCCAGCAGCCAAGCGACAGAAGGAAACACCATATATTTT. Translated: CASSQATEGNTIYF.

V gene TRBV10-2 combines with J gene TRBJ2-4; 7 bases map to TRBD1. The CDR3 runs 13 residues. V gave up 6 bases and J gave up 7 bases; unmatched junction bases: 6. Germline assignment: CDR1 WSHSY and CDR2 SAAADI. DNA of the CDR3: TGCGCCAGCAGCCAGACAGGGCAGAACATTCAGTACTTC. Residues: CASSQTGQNIQYF.

V is TRBV28 and J is TRBJ2-1, with D possibly TRBD2 on 6 matching bases. CDR1 MDHEN and CDR2 SYDVKM come from the germline V gene. This CDR3 contains 16 residues. With 3 bases removed from V and 9 bases from J, the gap between germline ends came to 21 bases. The CDR3 DNA reads as TGTGCCAGCAGTTTTGGCAGGAGGAGGGAAAAGGGTGAGCAGTTCTTC. It specifies CASSFGRRREKGEQFF.

CDR3 nucleotides: TGTGCCAGCAGCTTAGCGGACAGGGGTGAAGCTTTCTTT. Amino acid sequence: CASSLADRGEAFF. J is TRBJ1-1 and V is TRBV13, with 9 bases lining up with TRBD1. V was clipped by 1 base and J by 7 bases; unmatched bases: 1. This CDR3 has 13 residues. Per germline, CDR1 PRHDT and CDR2 FYEKMQ (reference sequence). Variable domain in full (rest from reference TRBV13 and TRBJ1-1): AAGVIQSPRHLIKEKRETATLKCYPIPRHDTVYWYQQGPGQDPQFLISFYEKMQSDKGSIPDRFSAQQFSDYHSELNMSSLELGDSALYFCASSLADRGEAFFGQGTRLTVV.

V and J are TRBV5-4 and TRBJ2-1; TRBD2 might be the D (6 bases). Trimming shortened V by 3 bases and J by 4 bases, and 17 bases separated the two germline ends. This CDR3 is 16 amino acids long. Looked up from germline, CDR1 is SGHNT and CDR2 is YYREEE (reference sequence). CDR3 region: CASSSGGEHSYNEQFF. CDR3 DNA: TGTGCCAGCAGCTCGGGCGGGGAGCACAGTTACAATGAGCAGTTCTTC.

The chain combines TRBV11-2 with TRBJ1-1; 11 bases are a match to TRBD1. The CDR3 extends over 14 amino acids. The V and J ends lost 2 bases and 11 bases, in that order; junction bases with no gene match: 7. Germline V CDR1 and CDR2: SGHAT, FQNNGV. As DNA, the CDR3 is TGTGCCAGCAGCTTATTCCGGACAGGGGGCCGGGCTTTCTTT. Translated: CASSLFRTGGRAFF. The full variable domain, its missing parts supplied by reference TRBV11-2 and TRBJ1-1, is EAGVAQSPRYKIIEKRQSVAFWCNPISGHATLYWYQQILGQGPKLLIQFQNNGVVDDSQLPKDRFSAERLKGVDSTLKIQPAKLEDSAVYLCASSLFRTGGRAFFGQGTRLTVV.

The V call is TRBV6-5, the J call TRBJ2-5; 9 nucleotides align to TRBD1. Per germline, CDR1 MNHEY and CDR2 SVGAGI. J lost 5 bases, V lost 5 bases, and 3 bases had no gene match. CDR3 length: 13 amino acids. DNA for the CDR3: TGTGCCAGCAGTCGCGGGACAGGGGAGACCCAGTACTTC. Translated, it gives CASSRGTGETQYF.

This chain joins TRBV7-2 and TRBJ2-1, with D perhaps TRBD2 (6 bases). Per germline, CDR1 SGHTA and CDR2 FQGNSA. V lost 6 bases to trimming and J lost 10 bases, with 10 bases between them. The CDR3 runs 11 residues. CDR3: CASSSGGEQFF. CDR3 coding DNA: TGTGCCAGCAGTTCCGGAGGGGAGCAGTTCTTC.